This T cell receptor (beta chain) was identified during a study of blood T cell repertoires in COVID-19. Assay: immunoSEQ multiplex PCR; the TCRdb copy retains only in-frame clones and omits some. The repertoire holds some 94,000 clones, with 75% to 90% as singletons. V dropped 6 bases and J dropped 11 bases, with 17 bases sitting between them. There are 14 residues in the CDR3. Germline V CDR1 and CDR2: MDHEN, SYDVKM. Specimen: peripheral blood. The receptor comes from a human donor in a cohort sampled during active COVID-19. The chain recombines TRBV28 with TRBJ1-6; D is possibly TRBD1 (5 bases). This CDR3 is CASRPDTGGTPLHF. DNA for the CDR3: TGTGCCAGCAGGCCGGACACGGGAGGGACACCCCTCCACTTT.